This T cell receptor (beta chain) was documented in a study of spatial heterogeneity in lung cancer. For the study at large: PBMC samples from follow-up, when available, were sequenced at a median of approximately two years post-resection. The average count in raw reads for each unique TCR and UMI combination exceeded 9.5 appearances. Fewer alpha-chain than beta-chain sequences were consistently detected.

Time point of the sample: blood at routine non-recurrence follow-up after resection. From tumor, nontumor lung or frozen PBMC, whole RNA was taken unsorted for sequencing. There are a few counts of this clonotype. The CDR3 spans 16 residues. Deletions cut 5 bases from V and 0 bases from J, with 16 bases between. Germline V lookup: CDR1 SGHVS, CDR2 FQNEAQ. TCRdb re-derived calls from the 5' RACE reads in MiXCR, one entry per CDR3 protein. The sample shows 39,000 or so distinct CDR3 sequences, approximately 10% of them seen only once. The V gene is TRBV7-8, the J gene TRBJ1-1; D is perhaps TRBD1 (6 bases). This specimen was PBMCs, taken at follow-up. The source is a female donor with early-stage non-small cell lung cancer. The CDR3 here is CASSPHRVPMNTEAFF. In DNA, the CDR3 is TGTGCCAGCAGCCCGCACAGGGTACCAATGAACACTGAAGCTTTCTTT. The full variable domain, completed using reference TRBV7-8 and TRBJ1-1, is GAGVSQSPRYKVAKRGQDVALRCDPISGHVSLFWYQQALGQGPEFLTYFQNEAQLDKSGLPSDRFFAERPEGSVSTLKIQRTQQEDSAVYLCASSPHRVPMNTEAFFGQGTRLTVV.